These 8 T cell receptor beta chains originate from one sample sequenced in a study of blood T cell repertoires in COVID-19. The method was immunoSEQ multiplex PCR; TCRdb's version includes in-frame clones alone and lacks a portion of them. The data show around 260,000 clones, about 88% seen once. The material sequenced was peripheral blood. The source is a woman aged 55-70 years with COVID-19, enrolled during active disease.

The rearrangement links TRBV2 to TRBJ2-5; 7 positions agree with TRBD1. The V gene's germline CDR1 is SNHLY and CDR2 FYNNEI. The CDR3 spans 13 residues. After removal of 6 bases from V and 2 bases from J, the junction contained 3 bases not matched to a gene. The CDR3 DNA reads TGTGCCAGCAGGAACAGGGGACAAGAGACCCAGTACTTC. Amino acids: CASRNRGQETQYF. Full variable domain (missing parts from reference TRBV2 and TRBJ2-5): EPEVTQTPSHQVTQMGQEVILRCVPISNHLYFYWYRQILGQKVEFLVSFYNNEISEKSEIFDDQFSVERPDGSNFTLKIRSTKLEDSAMYFCASRNRGQETQYFGPGTRLLVL.

The V gene is TRBV29-1, the J gene TRBJ1-2, with TRBD1 as a possible D gene (6 bases). V was pared by 1 base and J by 8 bases, with 14 bases between. Per the germline V gene, CDR1 is SQVTM and CDR2 is ANQGSEA. The CDR3 extends over 13 amino acids. The CDR3 bases are TGCAGCGTTGAAGTACAGGGCCGGGAAGGCTACACCTTC. This sequence encodes CSVEVQGREGYTF.

The gene calls are TRBV10-1 and TRBJ1-5, with D unclear. V was clipped by 2 bases and J by 4 bases, with 9 bases between them. This CDR3 comprises 14 residues. Looked up from germline, CDR1 is WNHNN and CDR2 is SYGVQD (reference sequence). The CDR3, as DNA: TGCGCCAGCAGTGAGGACGGCGGAAATCAGCCCCAGCATTTT. Translating it yields CASSEDGGNQPQHF.

The chain combines TRBV9 with TRBJ2-3; D is possibly TRBD2 (6 bases). The germline V gene has CDR1 SGDLS and CDR2 YYNGEE. The CDR3 loop spans 17 amino acids. Trimming took 4 bases from V and 1 from J, leaving 19 bases between them. The CDR3 DNA reads as TGTGCCAGCAGCAACAACGTCGGGGACTCACGCACAGATACGCAGTATTTT. The encoded protein is CASSNNVGDSRTDTQYF.

This chain connects TRBV27 to TRBJ2-7; TRBD2 matches 10 bases. V shed 0 bases and J 3 bases; nucleotides not matched to a gene: 14. The CDR3 covers 19 residues. CDR1 is MNHEY, CDR2 SMNVEV, per germline (reference sequence). The CDR3 coding sequence is TGTGCCAGCAGTTTATCGTCCGGGGAGCGGGAGGGCCGCATCTACGAGCAGTACTTC. Its protein product is CASSLSSGEREGRIYEQYF.

This clone has at least ten counts. J is TRBJ1-3 and V is TRBV30, with 7 bases aligning to TRBD1. This CDR3 comprises 14 residues. J was trimmed by 7 bases and V by 1 base; bases with no gene match: 7. The germline V gene encodes CDR1 GTSNPN and CDR2 SVGIG (reference sequence). CDR3: CAWSGGRGLNTIYF. For the CDR3, the DNA is TGTGCCTGGAGTGGCGGCAGGGGGTTGAACACCATATATTTT.

As DNA, the CDR3 is TGCGCCAGCAGCGAGGCTGGGGGCGCGGGCTATGGCTACACCTTC. It is translated as CASSEAGGAGYGYTF. The chain recombines TRBV5-1 with TRBJ1-2; D possibly corresponds to TRBD1 (6 bases). The V gene's germline CDR1 is SGHRS and CDR2 YFSETQ. V was pared by 4 bases and J by 4 bases, with 17 bases between. This CDR3 is 15 amino acids long.

The chain carries TRBV9 and TRBJ1-6; D gene unclear. This CDR3 comprises 15 residues. V was cut by 4 bases and J by 4 bases, with 12 bases left in between. From germline, CDR1 is SGDLS and CDR2 YYNGEE. CDR3 region: CASSPMAAYNSPLHF. The CDR3 region has the DNA TGTGCCAGCAGCCCCATGGCGGCTTATAATTCACCCCTCCACTTT.